These 32 T cell receptor beta chains originate from one sample sequenced in a study of Ad26.COV2.S vaccination and SARS-CoV-2 variants. Treatment noted: roughly 18 received Ad26.COV2.S at low or high dose, single or two shots; roughly 5 received placebo; per-sample allocation not given. Sampling happened 63 days after the first vaccine or placebo injection. Here immunoSEQ multiplex PCR was the method, and the copy in TCRdb shows in-frame clones only, minus some. The data show about 400,000 clones, about four fifths seen once. The sequencing used peripheral blood, collected in a trial of Ad26.COV2.S vaccine versus placebo. Receptors were obtained from a person between 18 and 60 years old who received the Ad26.COV2.S COVID-19 vaccine or a placebo.

The gene calls are TRBV27 and TRBJ1-5; 10 bases map to TRBD1. V trimming: 7 bases; J trimming: 2 bases; junction bases outside the gene matches: 5. Germline lookup yields CDR1 MNHEY and CDR2 SMNVEV (reference sequence). The CDR3 runs to 15 residues. CDR3: CASTPGTGGNQPQHF. The CDR3 nucleotides are TGTGCCAGCACCCCCGGGACAGGGGGCAATCAGCCCCAGCATTTT.

V is TRBV6-5 and J is TRBJ1-4; D gene ambiguous. Looked up from germline, CDR1 is MNHEY and CDR2 is SVGAGI. The length of the CDR3 is 14 residues. V was pared by 0 bases and J by 4 bases, with 6 bases between. This chain's CDR3 is CASSYSYGNEKLFF. The DNA of the CDR3 is TGTGCCAGCAGTTACTCGTACGGTAATGAAAAACTGTTTTTT.

The rearrangement links TRBV18 to TRBJ1-4, with a possible D match to TRBD1 (6 bases). CDR1 and CDR2 (germline): KGHSH, LQKENI. CDR3 length: 18 residues. Trimming stripped 2 bases from V and 0 bases from J, with 16 bases between. This CDR3 is CASSPNLRTAATNEKLFF. DNA for the CDR3: TGTGCCAGCTCACCAAATTTAAGGACAGCCGCAACTAATGAAAAACTGTTTTTT.

Remarks on this clone: The sample has other DNA sequences that encode this CDR3 too. CDR3 region: CASSLGLAGSYNEQFF. The CDR3 region has the DNA TGCGCCAGCAGCCTCGGACTAGCGGGCTCCTACAATGAGCAGTTCTTC. The rearrangement uses TRBV5-1 and TRBJ2-1; 11 nucleotides agree with TRBD2. CDR3 length: 16 residues. Trimming took 4 bases from V and 0 from J; bases not matched to a gene: 3. Germline lookup yields CDR1 SGHRS and CDR2 YFSETQ.

This chain links TRBV3-1 (or the pseudogene TRBV3-2) with TRBJ2-7, with TRBD2 matching 7 bases. With V trimmed by 6 bases and J by 3 bases, 11 bases remained unmatched. Germline CDR1 LGHDT, CDR2 YNNKEL (reference sequence). The CDR3 consists of 15 residues. CDR3: CASRPGSSGGYEQYF. The DNA for the CDR3 is TGTGCCAGCAGGCCGGGGTCTAGCGGAGGCTACGAGCAGTACTTC.

This clone was detected only a few times. The chain links TRBV19 to TRBJ2-3, with a tentative D call TRBD1 (5 bases). CDR3 length: 15 residues. Looked up from germline, CDR1 is LNHDA and CDR2 is SQIVND (reference sequence). The V end was cut by 2 bases, the J end by 9 bases, with 18 bases between. CDR3 amino acids: CASSIIWARRATQYF. In DNA form, the CDR3 reads TGTGCCAGTAGTATAATCTGGGCCCGCAGGGCGACGCAGTATTTT.

Only a few counts were recorded for this clone. The V call is TRBV4-1, the J call TRBJ1-3, with TRBD1 matching 11 bases. The V and J ends lost 6 bases and 0 bases, in that order; junction bases with no gene match: 4. Per the germline V gene, CDR1 is MGHRA and CDR2 is YSYEKL. The CDR3 has 16 residues. The CDR3 here is CASSQGQGDSGNTIYF. The CDR3, as DNA: TGCGCCAGCAGTCAGGGACAGGGGGACTCTGGAAACACCATATATTTT.

The chain uses TRBV19 and TRBJ2-7; D is perhaps TRBD2 (6 bases). The ends were cut back, 6 bases at V and 6 bases at J, with 9 bases in the middle. The CDR3 consists of 11 residues. Germline CDR1 is LNHDA and CDR2 is SQIVND (reference sequence). The CDR3 region has the DNA TGTGCCAGTAGGGAGGGCGGCGAGCAGTACTTC. This sequence encodes CASREGGEQYF.

The CDR3 spells CASSLERDSPNYGYTF. For the CDR3, the DNA is TGTGCCAGCAGCTTGGAACGGGACTCTCCTAACTATGGCTACACCTTC. This chain joins TRBV12-1 and TRBJ1-2. TRBV12-1 is listed as a pseudogene. The CDR3 loop spans 16 amino acids.

The rearrangement links TRBV6-5 to TRBJ2-7, with D perhaps matching TRBD2 (5 bases). The CDR3 is 13 residues long. Germline assignment: CDR1 MNHEY and CDR2 SVGAGI. V shed 6 bases and J shed 7 bases, with 16 bases lying between them. The CDR3 loop reads CASSPSWRREQYF. The CDR3 DNA is TGTGCCAGCAGCCCCTCATGGAGGCGGGAGCAGTACTTC.

V and J are TRBV6-5 and TRBJ1-4; TRBD1 might be the D (5 bases). The CDR3 totals 14 residues. The V end lost 7 bases, the J end lost 7 bases, and 16 bases lay between the germline ends. In germline, CDR1 is MNHEY, CDR2 SVGAGI. This CDR3 reads CASNIWGYGEKLFF. The CDR3 DNA reads TGTGCCAGCAATATATGGGGGTATGGTGAAAAACTGTTTTTT.

The table lists this clone with a count of one. The sample contains more than one DNA sequence encoding this CDR3. The chain has TRBV9 and TRBJ1-2, with 7 bases that match TRBD1. V trimming: 2 bases; J trimming: 3 bases; junction bases outside the gene matches: 1. From germline, CDR1 is SGDLS and CDR2 YYNGEE. The CDR3 runs to 13 residues. This chain's CDR3 is CASSVDRDYGYTF. The CDR3 DNA sequence: TGTGCCAGCAGCGTTGACAGGGACTATGGCTACACCTTC.

This chain connects TRBV7-9 to TRBJ1-2; a weak D match, TRBD1 (6 bases). This CDR3 has 14 amino acids. The V gene lost 8 bases and the J gene lost 0 bases, with 13 bases spanning the gap. Germline V gene data show CDR1 as SEHNR and CDR2 as FQNEAQ (reference sequence). The CDR3 loop reads CASWGTGPNYGYTF. Written as DNA, the CDR3 is TGTGCCAGCTGGGGAACAGGGCCTAACTATGGCTACACCTTC.

The chain links TRBV18 to TRBJ1-1; D is unresolved. The CDR3 loop spans 15 amino acids. The V gene's germline CDR1 is KGHSH and CDR2 LQKENI. V lost 4 bases and J 4 bases, leaving 16 bases between the germline ends. CDR3 in DNA: TGTGCCAGCTCACACGGGTTCGGGCTAAGCACTGAAGCTTTCTTT. This translates into CASSHGFGLSTEAFF. The whole variable domain, filled in from reference TRBV18 and TRBJ1-1, reads NAGVMQNPRHLVRRRGQEARLRCSPMKGHSHVYWYRQLPEEGLKFMVYLQKENIIDESGMPKERFSAEFPKEGPSILRIQQVVRGDSAAYFCASSHGFGLSTEAFFGQGTRLTVV.

The rearrangement links TRBV6-5 to TRBJ1-1; 10 nucleotides match TRBD1. Per the germline V gene, CDR1 is MNHEY and CDR2 is SVGAGI. The CDR3 extends over 15 amino acids. J gave up 1 base and V 5 bases, and 4 bases lay outside the gene matches. The CDR3 DNA reads as TGTGCCAGCAGTCGGGACAGGGGTACGAACACTGAAGCTTTCTTT. Residues: CASSRDRGTNTEAFF.

There are a few counts of this clone. This chain connects TRBV6-4 to TRBJ2-1, with 8 bases that match TRBD1. CDR3 length: 17 residues. Trimming at V came to 4 bases and at J to 6 bases, leaving 14 bases not matched to a gene. Germline assignment: CDR1 MRHNA and CDR2 SNTAGT. The CDR3: CASSAVGQGGLGNEQFF. DNA of the CDR3: TGTGCCAGCAGTGCAGTTGGACAGGGTGGATTAGGCAATGAGCAGTTCTTC.

Written as DNA, the CDR3 is TGTGCCAGTCTGAACAGGGACTACGCTGAAGCTTTCTTT. Its protein is CASLNRDYAEAFF. The chain combines TRBV19 with TRBJ1-1; TRBD1 is a possible D gene (6 bases). Germline-derived CDR1 and CDR2 are LNHDA and SQIVND (reference sequence). Trimming pared 8 bases from V and 6 bases from J, leaving 16 bases between. The CDR3 is 13 residues long.

V gene TRBV27 combines with J gene TRBJ1-2, with D maybe TRBD1 (5 bases). The CDR3 is made up of 12 amino acids. In germline, CDR1 is MNHEY, CDR2 SMNVEV (reference sequence). Trimming removed 11 bases from V and 4 bases from J, with 14 bases in between. The CDR3 sequence: CASRGQGYGYTF. The CDR3 DNA is TGTGCCTCAAGAGGCCAGGGCTATGGCTACACCTTC.

This clone was observed a few times. The V and J genes are TRBV4-1 and TRBJ1-3; unclear D gene. Germline loops: CDR1 MGHRA, CDR2 YSYEKL. CDR3 size: 14 residues. Trimming removed 1 base from V and 0 bases from J, with 4 bases in between. This CDR3 reads CASSQGSSGNTIYF. CDR3 nucleotides: TGCGCCAGCAGCCAAGGGAGCTCTGGAAACACCATATATTTT.

V usage is TRBV10-3 and J usage is TRBJ1-1; 9 bases agree with TRBD1. This CDR3 has 14 residues. After removal of 7 bases from V and 1 base from J, the junction contained 4 bases not matched to a gene. Germline loops: CDR1 ENHRY, CDR2 SYGVKD. The CDR3 reads CAIKTGGENTEAFF. The CDR3 region has the DNA TGTGCCATCAAGACAGGGGGGGAGAACACTGAAGCTTTCTTT.

This clone was picked up many times. The sample has other DNA sequences that encode this CDR3 too. The CDR3, as DNA: TGTGCCAGCAGTGTAGGGAACACTGAAGCTTTCTTT. Residues: CASSVGNTEAFF. The chain couples TRBV2 to TRBJ1-1, with D hard to call. Germline V gene sequence: CDR1 SNHLY, CDR2 FYNNEI. The V end was cut by 4 bases, the J end by 1 base, with 4 bases between. The CDR3 is 12 amino acids.

This sequence joins TRBV12-3 or TRBV12-4 and TRBJ2-5, with TRBD1 as a possible D gene (5 bases). The CDR3 loop spans 13 amino acids. The ends were cut back, 6 bases at V and 3 bases at J, with 11 bases in the middle. DNA for the CDR3: TGTGCCAGCAGGGGGTCAGGGAAAGAGACCCAGTACTTC. Amino acids: CASRGSGKETQYF.

The chain has TRBV2 and TRBJ1-6; 7 bases match TRBD1. The V gene's germline CDR1 is SNHLY and CDR2 FYNNEI. This CDR3 comprises 13 residues. J gave up 7 bases and V 8 bases, and 5 bases lay outside the gene matches. The CDR3 reads CASEQGLNSPLHF. In nucleotides, the CDR3 is TGTGCCAGCGAACAGGGGTTAAATTCACCCCTCCACTTT.

This chain connects TRBV6-5 to TRBJ1-5; 8 bases are a match to TRBD1. The CDR3 length is 14 residues. Germline V CDR1 and CDR2: MNHEY, SVGAGI. V lost 0 bases and J lost 8; bases outside the gene matches: 3. The CDR3 sequence is CASSYSGQVKPQHF. The CDR3 DNA reads TGTGCCAGCAGTTACTCGGGACAGGTGAAGCCCCAGCATTTT.

V usage is TRBV7-3 and J usage is TRBJ2-1; 10 bases line up with TRBD2. Per the germline V gene, CDR1 is SGHTA and CDR2 is FQGTGA. The CDR3 contains 17 residues. V gave up 5 bases and J gave up 6 bases; unmatched junction bases: 13. In DNA form, the CDR3 reads TGTGCCAGCAGCCCCGTCGCTAGCGGGAGCTCTTTCAATGAGCAGTTCTTC. It specifies CASSPVASGSSFNEQFF.

The J gene is TRBJ2-1, the V gene TRBV6-5; 9 bases fit TRBD2. V was clipped by 4 bases and J by 5 bases; unmatched bases: 6. The CDR3 is 15 amino acids. CDR1 and CDR2 from the germline V gene are MNHEY and SVGAGI. The CDR3 coding sequence is TGTGCCAGCAGTTTGACTAGCGGACTAAACAATGAGCAGTTCTTC. It is translated as CASSLTSGLNNEQFF.

Only a few counts were recorded for this clone. The chain couples TRBV11-2 to TRBJ2-2, with TRBD2 matching 10 bases. Trimming at V came to 4 bases and at J to 4 bases, leaving 6 bases not matched to a gene. The CDR3 extends over 16 amino acids. The germline V gene encodes CDR1 SGHAT and CDR2 FQNNGV. CDR3 protein: CASSSSGGVLTGELFF. Here the CDR3 DNA reads TGTGCCAGCAGCTCCAGCGGGGGGGTCCTCACCGGGGAGCTGTTTTTT.

V gene TRBV19 combines with J gene TRBJ2-5; the D is unclear. The CDR3 length is 14 residues. V shed 6 bases and J shed 5 bases, with 16 bases lying between them. The germline V gene encodes CDR1 LNHDA and CDR2 SQIVND (reference sequence). Here the CDR3 DNA reads TGTGCCAGTAGCGAGCAGAGAGCCGTGGAGACCCAGTACTTC. It specifies CASSEQRAVETQYF.

CDR3 residues: CASRRTGANYGYTF. CDR3 bases: TGTGCCAGTAGGAGGACAGGGGCCAACTATGGCTACACCTTC. The rearrangement links TRBV19 to TRBJ1-2, with 9 bases that match TRBD1. The V gene's germline CDR1 is LNHDA and CDR2 SQIVND (reference sequence). This CDR3 comprises 14 residues. With 6 bases clipped from V and 2 bases from J, the junction kept 4 bases outside the gene matches.

The CDR3 region is CASSSSTLGTGELFF. CDR3 DNA sequence: TGTGCCAGCAGCTCCTCTACTTTGGGGACAGGGGAGCTGTTTTTT. V and J are TRBV7-8 and TRBJ2-2; the D gene is possibly TRBD1 (6 bases). CDR3 length: 15 amino acids. Trimming pared 4 bases from V and 8 bases from J, leaving 17 bases between. Germline V gene data show CDR1 as SGHVS and CDR2 as FQNEAQ. The entire variable domain, with the rest obtained from reference TRBV7-8 and TRBJ2-2, is as follows: GAGVSQSPRYKVAKRGQDVALRCDPISGHVSLFWYQQALGQGPEFLTYFQNEAQLDKSGLPSDRFFAERPEGSVSTLKIQRTQQEDSAVYLCASSSSTLGTGELFFGEGSRLTVL.

This chain connects TRBV9 to TRBJ2-5, with a tentative D call TRBD2 (6 bases). This CDR3 comprises 14 residues. CDR1 SGDLS and CDR2 YYNGEE come from the germline V gene. V was pared by 0 bases and J by 5 bases, with 11 bases between. The CDR3 sequence: CASSVGVAGETQYF. In nucleotides, the CDR3 is TGTGCCAGCAGCGTAGGAGTCGCGGGGGAGACCCAGTACTTC.

The genes are TRBV6-5 and TRBJ1-2, with 10 positions matching TRBD1. Germline V gene sequence: CDR1 MNHEY, CDR2 SVGAGI. V was clipped by 1 base and J by 6 bases; unmatched bases: 5. This CDR3 region has 15 residues. The CDR3 reads CASSYFAGTGDGYTF. The CDR3 DNA sequence: TGTGCCAGCAGTTACTTCGCTGGGACAGGGGATGGCTACACCTTC.